This T cell receptor (beta chain) was identified in a study of CD8 T cells in Susac syndrome. Study information: The Susac syndrome patients were therapy-naive, on corticosteroids, or on intravenous immunoglobulin alone at blood draw.

Random-hexamer reverse transcription was applied to roughly 0.5 to 1 ug RNA. In TCRdb, the immunoSEQ multiplex PCR reads were re-called with MiXCR into one record per CDR3 protein. Of tens of thousands of distinct CDR3 sequences in the sample, 85% to 95% were seen once. It was negative isolation that provided the CD8+ and CD4+ T cells, whereas TEMRA cells were enriched by FACS. V lost 9 bases and J lost 2, with 13 bases in between. Germline assignment: CDR1 SGHVS and CDR2 FNYEAQ. The CDR3 consists of 13 residues. Points from the study as a whole: The CD4+ T cell repertoires, which came from Susac syndrome patients, showed no sign of clonal expansion.

Concerning this clonotype itself: What it binds is unknown.

The sequence derives from a human donor with Susac syndrome. Material for sequencing was CD4+ T cells from PBMCs. The gene calls are TRBV7-6 and TRBJ2-5; the D gene is possibly TRBD2 (6 bases). CDR3 sequence: CASGGVRQETQYF. The CDR3 DNA reads as TGTGCCAGTGGCGGGGTCCGGCAAGAGACCCAGTACTTC.